This T cell receptor (beta chain) comes out of a study of T cells after yellow fever vaccination. General study points: When the response was secondary, it was weaker but reached its peak faster, day 5 versus 15. Subsequent to the booster, the majority of primary-vaccination clones reappeared (approximately 95% CD4, about 90% CD8).

This clonotype was observed many times. Its antigen is not known. CDR3 size: 15 residues. From germline, CDR1 is SEHNR and CDR2 FQNEAQ (reference sequence). The V gene lost 4 bases and the J gene lost 2 bases, with 12 bases spanning the gap. Conversion of TCR transcripts into cDNA relied on 5'RACE template switching, which added a universal primer site and UMIs. In TCRdb, the 5' RACE reads were re-called with MiXCR into one record per CDR3 protein. This table has 150,000 to 200,000 distinct CDR3 sequences, about 6% appearing once. V gene TRBV7-9 combines with J gene TRBJ2-1; possibly TRBD1 for D (6 bases). The receptor comes from a man between 18 and 29 years old who received the YFV17D yellow fever vaccine. This specimen was CD4+ T cells sorted from PBMCs, taken on the day of the first yellow fever vaccination. CDR3 in amino acids: CASSWQGPTYNEQFF. The CDR3 bases are TGTGCCAGCAGCTGGCAGGGGCCCACCTACAATGAGCAGTTCTTC.